This is a list of T cell receptor beta chains from one sample in a study of cytomegalovirus exposure and HLA in healthy donors. Assay used: immunoSEQ multiplex PCR; TCRdb lists only in-frame clones, some missing. The repertoire includes about 60,000 clones, 75% to 80% of them detected once, and approximately 2.3% sits in the top ten. Sequenced sample: PBMCs. The receptors were sampled from a female donor in good health and CMV-seronegative. CDR3s include the opening cysteine and the closing phenylalanine or tryptophan. D genes are given only for firm matches. Expanded clones are given a class, and other clones once, few, many or no size at all.

V gene: TRBV9; D gene: TRBD2; clone size: -; J gene: TRBJ2-2; CDR3 DNA: TGTGCCAGCAGCGCGACTAGCGGGAAAGGGGTCGACACCGGGGAGCTGTTTTTT; CDR3 protein: CASSATSGKGVDTGELFF
V gene: TRBV19; D gene: TRBD1; clone size: few; J gene: TRBJ1-5; CDR3 DNA: TGTGCCAGTAGTATTGGGGACAGGAATCAGCCCCAGCATTTT; CDR3 protein: CASSIGDRNQPQHF
V gene: TRBV11-1; D gene: -; clone size: -; J gene: TRBJ1-5; CDR3 DNA: TGTGCCAGCAGCCTGACAGGTAGCAATCAGCCCCAGCATTTT; CDR3 protein: CASSLTGSNQPQHF
V gene: TRBV2; D gene: TRBD2; clone size: -; J gene: TRBJ2-2; CDR3 DNA: TGTGCCAGCAGTTGGCGGGAGGGCACCGGGGAGCTGTTTTTT; CDR3 protein: CASSWREGTGELFF
V gene: TRBV7-2; D gene: TRBD1; clone size: -; J gene: TRBJ2-5; CDR3 DNA: TGTGCCAGCAGCTTAGGGGACAGGGTCCCGGAGACCCAGTACTTC; CDR3 protein: CASSLGDRVPETQYF
V gene: TRBV19; D gene: TRBD2; clone size: once; J gene: TRBJ2-1; CDR3 DNA: TGTGCCAGTAGTATAGTTGGACTAGCGTCCAATGAGCAGTTCTTC; CDR3 protein: CASSIVGLASNEQFF
V gene: TRBV19; D gene: -; clone size: -; J gene: TRBJ1-2; CDR3 DNA: TGTGCCAGTAGTGGTCAGGGGCGCGGCTACACCTTC; CDR3 protein: CASSGQGRGYTF
V gene: TRBV4-3; D gene: -; clone size: -; J gene: TRBJ2-7; CDR3 DNA: TGCGCCAGCAGCCAAGATTGGGGCAGGGTTGCCTACGAGCAGTACTTC; CDR3 protein: CASSQDWGRVAYEQYF
V gene: TRBV11-3; D gene: TRBD2; clone size: -; J gene: TRBJ2-1; CDR3 DNA: TGTGCCAGCAGCTTAGGGGGCGGGAGCTCCTACAATGAGCAGTTCTTC; CDR3 protein: CASSLGGGSSYNEQFF
V gene: TRBV7-9; D gene: -; clone size: few; J gene: TRBJ1-4; CDR3 DNA: TGTGCCAGCAGCTTAGCTACAGGGTATAAGAATGAAAAACTGTTTTTT; CDR3 protein: CASSLATGYKNEKLFF
V gene: TRBV6-6; D gene: TRBD1; clone size: -; J gene: TRBJ2-7; CDR3 DNA: TGTGCCAGCAGTTATGGGACAGCCAACTACGAGCAGTACTTC; CDR3 protein: CASSYGTANYEQYF
V gene: TRBV28; D gene: -; clone size: -; J gene: TRBJ2-7; CDR3 DNA: TGTGCCAGCAGTTTGGTGAACAGCTGGCCCTACGAGCAGTACTTC; CDR3 protein: CASSLVNSWPYEQYF
V gene: TRBV5-1; D gene: TRBD1; clone size: -; J gene: TRBJ2-7; CDR3 DNA: TGCGCCAGCAGCCCCGGACAGGGAAGGGGAATCGAGCAGTACTTC; CDR3 protein: CASSPGQGRGIEQYF
V gene: TRBV19; D gene: TRBD2; clone size: -; J gene: TRBJ2-5; CDR3 DNA: TGTGCCAGTAGTCCAATAGCGGGAGAGACCCAGTACTTC; CDR3 protein: CASSPIAGETQYF
V gene: TRBV6-6; D gene: -; clone size: -; J gene: TRBJ2-3; CDR3 DNA: TGTGCCAGCAGTTACTCGACCGGGGTTAAGACAGATACGCAGTATTTT; CDR3 protein: CASSYSTGVKTDTQYF
V gene: TRBV7-2; D gene: TRBD1; clone size: once; J gene: TRBJ2-7; CDR3 DNA: TGTGCCAGCAGCTTAGGGGGACAGGGGGTTTACGAGCAGTACTTC; CDR3 protein: CASSLGGQGVYEQYF
V gene: TRBV5-1; D gene: -; clone size: -; J gene: TRBJ1-1; CDR3 DNA: TGCGCCAGCAGCACGGGACACCTGAACACTGAAGCTTTCTTT; CDR3 protein: CASSTGHLNTEAFF
V gene: TRBV18; D gene: TRBD1; clone size: -; J gene: TRBJ2-7; CDR3 DNA: TGTGCCAGCTCACTCATGACAGGGCCCTACGAGCAGTACTTC; CDR3 protein: CASSLMTGPYEQYF
V gene: TRBV5-1; D gene: TRBD1; clone size: -; J gene: TRBJ1-2; CDR3 DNA: TGCGCCAGCAGCTCCGGGACAGGGGTCCCTGGCTACACCTTC; CDR3 protein: CASSSGTGVPGYTF
V gene: TRBV4-2; D gene: -; clone size: -; J gene: TRBJ1-2; CDR3 DNA: TGTGCCAGCAGCCAAGAGGGTCTTGGGGGAGGGGTACATGGCTACACCTTC; CDR3 protein: CASSQEGLGGGVHGYTF
V gene: TRBV9; D gene: TRBD1; clone size: -; J gene: TRBJ1-4; CDR3 DNA: TGTGCCAGCAGCCCAGCCCCAGGGGGCATAAATGAAAAACTGTTTTTT; CDR3 protein: CASSPAPGGINEKLFF
V gene: TRBV9; D gene: -; clone size: few; J gene: TRBJ2-2; CDR3 DNA: TGTGCCAGCAAAAAACTAGAGGACGGGGAGCTGTTTTTT; CDR3 protein: CASKKLEDGELFF
V gene: TRBV5-6; D gene: -; clone size: -; J gene: TRBJ1-1; CDR3 DNA: TGTGCCAGCAGCTGGTCGAGTACGAACACTGAAGCTTTCTTT; CDR3 protein: CASSWSSTNTEAFF
V gene: TRBV2; D gene: -; clone size: once; J gene: TRBJ2-5; CDR3 DNA: TGTGCCAGCAGTCCCCGGGACTGGGGTATAGAGACCCAGTACTTC; CDR3 protein: CASSPRDWGIETQYF
V gene: TRBV28; D gene: -; clone size: -; J gene: TRBJ2-1; CDR3 DNA: TGTGCCAGCACCGAGAATAACAATGAGCAGTTCTTC; CDR3 protein: CASTENNNEQFF
V gene: TRBV9; D gene: -; clone size: -; J gene: TRBJ2-3; CDR3 DNA: TGTGCCAGCAGCGTAGATCCTAGCAGCACAGATACGCAGTATTTT; CDR3 protein: CASSVDPSSTDTQYF
V gene: TRBV27; D gene: -; clone size: -; J gene: TRBJ2-1; CDR3 DNA: TGTGCCAGCAGTATTACGGGACAAGGTTACAATGAGCAGTTCTTC; CDR3 protein: CASSITGQGYNEQFF
V gene: TRBV27; D gene: -; clone size: -; J gene: TRBJ1-5; CDR3 DNA: TGTGCCAGCAGTTTGATTTCTGGGCCAGGCAATCAGCCCCAGCATTTT; CDR3 protein: CASSLISGPGNQPQHF
V gene: TRBV6-1; D gene: TRBD1; clone size: few; J gene: TRBJ1-1; CDR3 DNA: TGTGCCAGCAGTACTGACAGGGGTCGCACTGAAGCTTTCTTT; CDR3 protein: CASSTDRGRTEAFF
V gene: TRBV11-2; D gene: -; clone size: -; J gene: TRBJ1-2; CDR3 DNA: TGTGCCAGCAGCCTGTATAGTCGCCAGGCGTATGGCTACACCTTC; CDR3 protein: CASSLYSRQAYGYTF
V gene: TRBV29-1; D gene: -; clone size: few; J gene: TRBJ2-3; CDR3 DNA: TGCAGCGTTGACAGCCAGACTAGTACGCAGTATTTT; CDR3 protein: CSVDSQTSTQYF
V gene: TRBV27; D gene: TRBD2; clone size: -; J gene: TRBJ2-5; CDR3 DNA: TGTGCCAGCAGTTCTAAGCGGGTCCCAGGGCGGGGGGAGACCCAGTACTTC; CDR3 protein: CASSSKRVPGRGETQYF
V gene: TRBV5-1; D gene: TRBD1; clone size: -; J gene: TRBJ2-7; CDR3 DNA: TGCGCCAGCAGCGAGAGACAGGGGTTTACCTACGAGCAGTACTTC; CDR3 protein: CASSERQGFTYEQYF
V gene: TRBV2; D gene: TRBD1; clone size: -; J gene: TRBJ1-1; CDR3 DNA: TGTGCCAGCAGTTCGGACAGGGCCTACACTGAAGCTTTCTTT; CDR3 protein: CASSSDRAYTEAFF
V gene: TRBV7-2; D gene: TRBD2; clone size: once; J gene: TRBJ2-7; CDR3 DNA: TGTGCCAGCAGTATCGGGGGGGCCTGGGGGGAGCAGTACTTC; CDR3 protein: CASSIGGAWGEQYF
V gene: TRBV7-9; D gene: -; clone size: -; J gene: TRBJ1-1; CDR3 DNA: TGTGCCAGCAGCTTGGGTGGGGGCTTGGGGACTGAAGCTTTCTTT; CDR3 protein: CASSLGGGLGTEAFF
V gene: TRBV7-8; D gene: TRBD2; clone size: few; J gene: TRBJ2-7; CDR3 DNA: TGTGCCAGCAGCAAAGTGGGTTCCGGGGGGTCGCCCTACGAGCAGTACTTC; CDR3 protein: CASSKVGSGGSPYEQYF
V gene: TRBV7-2; D gene: TRBD2; clone size: -; J gene: TRBJ2-7; CDR3 DNA: TGTGCCAGCAGCCCCAACGGACTAGCGGGCGGCGAGCAGTACTTC; CDR3 protein: CASSPNGLAGGEQYF
V gene: TRBV28; D gene: -; clone size: -; J gene: TRBJ2-5; CDR3 DNA: TGTGCCAGCAGTTTCGGGACTCCCGGAGGGTGGGAGACCCAGTACTTC; CDR3 protein: CASSFGTPGGWETQYF
V gene: TRBV7-9; D gene: -; clone size: -; J gene: TRBJ2-4; CDR3 DNA: TGTGCCTCCTCGTACAGTGACATTCAGTACTTC; CDR3 protein: CASSYSDIQYF